This T cell receptor (beta chain) was found in a study of T cell changes during pregnancy in multiple sclerosis. The table came from immunoSEQ multiplex PCR; TCRdb's copy has only in-frame clones and leaves some out. The data show approximately 30,000 clones, 90% seen once. From germline, CDR1 is SGDLS and CDR2 YYNGEE. The CDR3 has 15 amino acids. V shed 4 bases and J 6 bases; nucleotides not matched to a gene: 9. This chain uses TRBV9 with TRBJ2-1, with 8 nucleotides matching TRBD1. The specimen was CD8+ T cells from peripheral blood mononuclear cells, collected after pregnancy. This clonotype was sampled from a female donor with multiple sclerosis, enrolled in a pregnancy study. The CDR3 is CASSPPQGGFNEQFF. The CDR3 region has the DNA TGTGCCAGCAGCCCGCCACAGGGGGGTTTCAATGAGCAGTTCTTC.